This TCR beta chain comes out of a study of vaccination and CD4 T cells after COVID-19. Treatment meaning: approximately nine-day PBMC culture with coronavirus spike peptide pools or control peptides (ViraFEST assay). This clonotype has a handful of counts. Its specificity is not known. CDR3 length equals 15 residues. V was shortened by 5 bases and J by 1 base, with 13 bases between the two germline ends. The V gene's germline CDR1 is SEHNR and CDR2 FQNEAQ (reference sequence). Cultured CD4+ T-cell DNA underwent Oncomine TCR Beta short-read sequencing. Each CDR3 protein is one row after TCRdb ran MiXCR on the PCR reads. The sample yields some 9,300 distinct CDR3 sequences, 40% to 65% seen once.

This chain connects TRBV7-9 to TRBJ2-3; D is possibly TRBD1 or TRBD2 (5 bases each). Specimen: CD4+ T cells from blood, cultured in vitro. The sequence derives from a human donor who had recovered from COVID-19. The CDR3 protein is CASSDEGRGTDTQYF. CDR3 sequence (DNA): TGTGCCAGCAGCGACGAGGGACGGGGCACAGATACGCAGTATTTT.